This record looks at one T cell receptor (beta chain) sequence and its context. This receptor's antigen is unknown. Base-call qualities are not available, and no considerably larger clone is one nucleotide away. The data derive from a study of blood T cell repertoires in COVID-19 (dated by TCRdb to the early 2020s). At the level of the whole study: The collaborator samples originated in the United States, Italy and Spain and spanned the acute and convalescent phases of COVID-19. The prospective study material was composed of cDNA or gDNA derived from T cells, B-cell-depleted T cells, or PBMCs. Nearly every sample came with metadata listing a de-identified subject ID, COVID-19 status, age in years and sex. Where available, HLA class I and class II types were obtained from metadata supplied by the sample provider rather than from assay-based typing. The dataset comprised deeply sampled blood TCRbeta repertoires from subjects exposed to, actively infected with, or recovered from COVID-19. The samples were drawn from the first 160 participants of the ongoing ImmuneRACE study and from 1,254 subjects provided by 6 global collaborators. The repertoires were released in a freely available public database intended as a resource for research on the immune response to SARS-CoV-2. The study at large found these results: The quantity of clinical and demographic metadata differed by source and by participant and was supplied without curation.

TCRbeta CDR3 regions were amplified from genomic DNA by means of the immunoSEQ Assay, a bias-controlled multiplex PCR. From the authors' description of their analysis: Nucleated cell counts per sample were estimated from amplification of reference gene primers within the assay. Sequence reads were collapsed and filtered to measure the absolute abundance of every unique TCRbeta CDR3 rearrangement. For each sample, productive Simpson clonality was calculated as the square root of Simpson's diversity index over productive rearrangements. Here the immuneACCESS table is served through TCRdb, limited to in-frame sequences with V and J called. Missing clones are a known gap in these copies; in checked studies unresolved V genes cover under half, and the rest lacks a known reason. Clonal size and the V and J genes are those of that table, whereas D and trimming came from the DNA. For this sample there are some 41,000 clones; 86% appear just once. Together, the top ten hold about a tenth of the sample.

Whole blood was collected in K2EDTA tubes by collaborating institutions according to the institutions' own protocols. For TCRbeta analysis, collaborators shipped samples as frozen whole blood, isolated PBMCs, or DNA extracted from either of those sample types. Reading the germline V gene gives CDR1 MGHRA and CDR2 YSYEKL. V is reduced by 3 bases and J by 12 bases, leaving a spacing of 9 bases between them. There are 11 amino acids in the CDR3, from cysteine to phenylalanine inclusive. Kept here is only the CDR3 DNA, which spans 33 bases and is read in frame from base 1. The chain is assembled from TRBV4-1 and TRBJ2-1, with TRBD1 perhaps the D gene, on 6 matching bases. The material sequenced was peripheral blood. The clonotype originates from a human donor in a cohort sampled during active COVID-19. The CDR3 corresponds to CASSHTGWQFF. The nucleotide sequence reads TGCGCCAGCAGCCACACAGGGTGGCAGTTCTTC.